This TCR beta chain was recorded in a study of CD8 T cells in Susac syndrome. The authors reverse transcribed 0.5 to 1 ug RNA with random hexamers. Amplification of TCR beta CDR3 by immunoSEQ multiplex PCR spanned 54 Vbeta and 13 Jbeta. Each CDR3 protein gets one entry after TCRdb re-called the immunoSEQ multiplex PCR reads with MiXCR. The sample has 170,000 or so distinct CDR3 sequences, roughly 92% seen once. Germline V gene sequence: CDR1 SGHTA, CDR2 FQGNSA. This CDR3 has 13 amino acids. Between the trimmed V and J ends, which lost 4 bases and 6 bases, there was a span of 10 bases. The multiple sclerosis controls were treatment-naive patients affected by stable or active relapsing-remitting disease.

This TCR derives from a human donor with multiple sclerosis. Sequencing was done on a sample of CD4+ T cells from PBMCs. The chain carries TRBV7-2 and TRBJ2-4; D is undetermined. CDR3 nucleotide sequence: TGTGCCAGCAGCTCGCTAGGGCTAAACATTCAGTACTTC. Amino acid sequence: CASSSLGLNIQYF.